These 27 T cell receptor beta chains came from one sample sequenced in a study of T-cell reconstitution after alpha-beta-depleted transplantation in children. Molecular barcoding with unique molecular identifiers was used for the TCRbeta library. Using its own MiXCR run on the PCR reads, TCRdb lists one record per CDR3 protein. The sample carries about 640,000 distinct CDR3 sequences, around 17% recorded once. Sequenced material: PBMCs from the stem cell graft donor, taken from the stem cell graft. These receptors came from a human donor who donated a stem cell graft to a child with acute myeloid leukemia.

This clonotype turned up a few times. A much larger clone sits a single nucleotide away, making a read error possible. This chain joins TRBV29-1 and TRBJ2-2; D may be TRBD1 (5 bases). The CDR3 contains 12 residues. V was pared by 3 bases and J by 6 bases, with 8 bases between. The germline CDR1 and CDR2 sequences are SQVTM and ANQGSEA. CDR3 sequence reads: CSVEGPAGELFF. The CDR3, as DNA: TGCAGCGTTGAGGGGCCGGCCGGGGAGCTGTTTTTT.

This clonotype was counted at least ten times. The rearrangement uses TRBV7-2 and TRBJ2-3, with TRBD2 identical over 11 bases. J lost 4 bases, V lost 6 bases, and 6 bases had no gene match. The germline V gene encodes CDR1 SGHTA and CDR2 FQGNSA. This CDR3 is 15 amino acids long. As DNA, the CDR3 is TGTGCCAGCAGGGTAGCGGGGGGGACGGCAGATACGCAGTATTTT. This gives the protein CASRVAGGTADTQYF.

In its sample, this clonotype was seen many times. J is TRBJ2-3 and V is TRBV29-1; 12 nucleotides match TRBD2. The CDR3 has 15 residues. Germline CDR1 reads SQVTM; CDR2 reads ANQGSEA. V lost 7 bases, J lost 1 base, and 6 bases stayed unmatched. CDR3 coding DNA: TGCAGCGCTCATCGGACTAGCGGGGGCACAGATACGCAGTATTTT. This gives the protein CSAHRTSGGTDTQYF.

This clonotype showed up just a few times. The chain couples TRBV20-1 to TRBJ2-5; D might be TRBD1 or TRBD2, each matching 7 bases. The germline V gene has CDR1 DFQATT and CDR2 SNEGSKA (reference sequence). This CDR3 comprises 12 residues. V lost 5 bases and J lost 4, with 11 bases in between. CDR3 amino acids: CSAPRGGETQYF. The CDR3 nucleotides read TGCAGTGCTCCCAGGGGGGGAGAGACCCAGTACTTC.

This clonotype was recorded at least ten times. This chain connects TRBV20-1 to TRBJ2-4; 7 bases line up with TRBD1. Germline V gene lookup returns CDR1 DFQATT and CDR2 SNEGSKA (reference sequence). Unmatched junction bases numbered 11, after V lost 6 bases and J lost 6 bases. CDR3 length: 14 residues. CDR3: CSARFVRDRNIQYF. DNA for the CDR3: TGCAGTGCCCGATTCGTCCGGGACAGAAACATTCAGTACTTC.

V gene TRBV20-1 combines with J gene TRBJ2-1; D not resolved. Germline V CDR1 and CDR2: DFQATT, SNEGSKA (reference sequence). V was pared by 2 bases and J by 0 bases, with 8 bases between. This CDR3 has 14 residues. CDR3 protein: CSARPGFSYNEQFF. The CDR3 nucleotides are TGCAGTGCTAGACCCGGTTTCTCCTACAATGAGCAGTTCTTC.

The chain recombines TRBV5-1 with TRBJ2-6; D not certain. Germline-derived CDR1 and CDR2 are SGHRS and YFSETQ. V was trimmed by 0 bases and J by 4 bases, leaving 14 bases between them. This CDR3 has 17 amino acids. CDR3: CASSLGATQVGANVLTF. CDR3 coding DNA: TGCGCCAGCAGCTTGGGGGCCACCCAGGTAGGGGCCAACGTCCTGACTTTC. Supplemented by reference TRBV5-1 and TRBJ2-6, the full variable domain reads KAGVTQTPRYLIKTRGQQVTLSCSPISGHRSVSWYQQTPGQGLQFLFEYFSETQRNKGNFPGRFSGRQFSNSRSEMNVSTLELGDSALYLCASSLGATQVGANVLTFGAGSRLTVL.

Many counts were recorded for this clonotype. The chain links TRBV12-3 or TRBV12-4 to TRBJ2-7; 8 bases are a match to TRBD1. This CDR3 region has 12 residues. Trimming removed 5 bases from V and 5 bases from J; junction bases left unmatched: 2. The CDR3 here is CASSPDRDEQYF. In DNA form, the CDR3 reads TGTGCCAGCAGTCCGGACAGGGACGAGCAGTACTTC.

Ten or more counts support this clonotype. The rearrangement links TRBV20-1 to TRBJ2-1, with 10 bases lining up with TRBD2. There are 14 residues in the CDR3. Germline CDR1 reads DFQATT; CDR2 reads SNEGSKA (reference sequence). V was clipped by 5 bases and J by 2 bases; unmatched bases: 3. CDR3 in amino acids: CSAGTSGAYNEQFF. In nucleotides, the CDR3 is TGCAGTGCTGGAACTAGCGGGGCCTACAATGAGCAGTTCTTC.

The gene calls are TRBV24-1 and TRBJ2-1; TRBD2 aligns across 10 bases. Germline-derived CDR1 and CDR2 are KGHDR and SFDVKD. CDR3 length: 16 residues. Trimming took 3 bases from V and 7 from J; bases not matched to a gene: 8. DNA for the CDR3: TGTGCCACCAGTGATCATCTAGCGGGGGTCAGGAATGAGCAGTTCTTC. This sequence encodes CATSDHLAGVRNEQFF.

This clonotype came up many times. The chain joins TRBV20-1 to TRBJ1-1; possibly TRBD1 for D (6 bases). Deletions cut 6 bases from V and 3 bases from J, with 20 bases between. Germline-derived CDR1 and CDR2 are DFQATT and SNEGSKA (reference sequence). The CDR3 loop spans 15 amino acids. The CDR3 DNA sequence: TGCAGTGCCAATCCGAGGGGGGCTGGGGACACTGAAGCTTTCTTT. It is translated as CSANPRGAGDTEAFF.

This clonotype was seen more than once but under ten times. The rearrangement uses TRBV5-6 and TRBJ2-3, with 10 bases identical to TRBD2. The germline gives CDR1 SGHDT, CDR2 YYEEEE. With 4 bases clipped from V and 2 bases from J, the junction kept 7 bases outside the gene matches. CDR3 size: 16 residues. Written as DNA, the CDR3 is TGTGCCAGCAGCCCCGGACTAGCGGCAAACACAGATACGCAGTATTTT. As protein: CASSPGLAANTDTQYF.

This clonotype was found many times. This rearrangement joins TRBV20-1 to TRBJ2-7; D is perhaps TRBD1 (6 bases). CDR1 and CDR2 (germline): DFQATT, SNEGSKA (reference sequence). The CDR3 runs to 13 residues. Trimming left V 0 bases short and J 1 base short, with 7 bases between. CDR3 bases: TGCAGTGCTAGAGATGACAGGTCCTACGAGCAGTACGTC. Translation: CSARDDRSYEQYV.

The chain carries TRBV6-2 or TRBV6-3 and TRBJ2-4; D might be TRBD1 or TRBD2, each matching 5 bases. The length of the CDR3 is 16 residues. Germline V gene lookup returns CDR1 MNHEY and CDR2 SVGEGT. Trimming took off 2 bases at V and 2 bases at J, with 13 bases between the two ends. CDR3 region: CASSYRWDPPKNIQYF. The CDR3 nucleotides read TGTGCCAGCAGTTACCGATGGGACCCTCCCAAAAACATTCAGTACTTC.

Ten or more counts support this clonotype. The V call is TRBV29-1, the J call TRBJ2-7; D may match TRBD1 or TRBD2 (5 bases each). Germline V gene sequence: CDR1 SQVTM, CDR2 ANQGSEA. The CDR3 runs to 12 residues. The ends were cut back, 5 bases at V and 3 bases at J, with 11 bases in the middle. In DNA form, the CDR3 reads TGCAGCGTTTTTAAGAGGGGCTACGAGCAGTACTTC. Its translation: CSVFKRGYEQYF.

As concerns this clonotype: A junction end diverges from the germline sequence, so it may reflect a read error. The chain carries TRBV3-1 and TRBJ1-2; D is perhaps TRBD1 (6 bases). The CDR3 consists of 12 residues. The germline V gene has CDR1 LGHDT and CDR2 YNNKEL (reference sequence). The CDR3 is CASSQVTGNYAF. In DNA, the CDR3 is TGTGCCAGCAGCCAAGTAACAGGGAACTATGCCTTC.

This clonotype was counted between two and nine times. V and J are TRBV20-1 and TRBJ1-5; tentative D call: TRBD1 (5 bases). Trimming cost V 0 bases and J 2 bases, with 8 bases left between them. Germline V gives CDR1 DFQATT, CDR2 SNEGSKA (reference sequence). CDR3 length: 14 amino acids. CDR3: CSARDRVRNQPQHF. The CDR3 DNA sequence: TGCAGTGCTAGAGACAGGGTTCGCAATCAGCCCCAGCATTTT.

This clonotype was counted ten times or more. The chain combines TRBV12-3 or TRBV12-4 with TRBJ2-7, with TRBD2 matching over 8 bases. The CDR3 length is 15 residues. V dropped 6 bases and J dropped 5; count of bases not matched to a gene: 12. The CDR3: CASSLRRRGEDEQYF. The CDR3 DNA is TGTGCCAGCAGCCTAAGGCGGCGGGGGGAGGACGAGCAGTACTTC.

This clonotype was counted ten times or more. The V and J genes are TRBV29-1 and TRBJ2-3, with 9 bases fitting TRBD2. V trimming: 1 base; J trimming: 5 bases; junction bases outside the gene matches: 1. The germline V gene encodes CDR1 SQVTM and CDR2 ANQGSEA. This CDR3 contains 13 residues. The CDR3 region has the DNA TGCAGCGTTGAAGTAGCGGGGGTAGATACGCAGTATTTT. It specifies CSVEVAGVDTQYF.

To note about this clonotype: An end of the junction does not agree with germline; a read error may underlie this. The chain joins TRBV5-1 to TRBJ1-1; D call uncertain. CDR3 length: 13 residues. Germline assignment: CDR1 SGHRS and CDR2 YFSETQ. CDR3 sequence reads: CASSLGDNTEAFF. The CDR3 nucleotides read TGTGCCAGCAGCTTAGGCGATAACACTGAAGCTTTCTTT.

The chain couples TRBV6-2 or TRBV6-3 to TRBJ2-5; D unclear. The CDR3 has 14 residues. Looked up from germline, CDR1 is MNHEY and CDR2 is SVGEGT. Trimming removed 5 bases at V and 5 bases at J, with 15 bases between. The CDR3, as DNA: TGTGCCAGCAGTCCGCCCAAGGGCGTGGAGACCCAGTACTTC. Protein product: CASSPPKGVETQYF.

The gene calls are TRBV10-3 and TRBJ1-6; D unclear. The CDR3 has 13 residues. CDR1 and CDR2 from the germline V gene are ENHRY and SYGVKD. Trimming shortened V by 6 bases and J by 0 bases, and 3 bases separated the two germline ends. CDR3 sequence (DNA): TGTGCCATCAGCCCCTCCTATAATTCACCCCTCCACTTT. This codes for CAISPSYNSPLHF.

J is TRBJ1-5 and V is TRBV6-2 or TRBV6-3; D perhaps matches TRBD1 (6 bases). V was shortened by 4 bases and J by 4 bases, with 17 bases between the two germline ends. CDR1 and CDR2 from the germline V gene are MNHEY and SVGEGT. The CDR3 extends over 16 amino acids. The CDR3 DNA reads as TGTGCCAGCAGTTCTATGACAGGCGGAGGGAATCAGCCCCAGCATTTT. Translated, it gives CASSSMTGGGNQPQHF.

The V and J genes are TRBV7-2 and TRBJ2-3; 11 nucleotides match TRBD2. With 0 bases clipped from V and 3 bases from J, the junction kept 5 bases outside the gene matches. Germline V lookup: CDR1 SGHTA, CDR2 FQGNSA. This CDR3 is 17 amino acids long. The CDR3 coding sequence is TGTGCCAGCAGCTTAGCCCCTGCTAGCGGGGGGACAGATACGCAGTATTTT. Translated, it gives CASSLAPASGGTDTQYF.

This clonotype was picked up many times. The DNA for the CDR3 is TGCAGTGCTAGAGACCCCGAGGCTAGCGGGGGGGACTACAATGAGCAGTTCTTC. Translating gives CSARDPEASGGDYNEQFF. The chain is built from TRBV20-1 and TRBJ2-1; 12 bases fit TRBD2. The CDR3 runs to 18 residues. CDR1 and CDR2 (germline): DFQATT, SNEGSKA (reference sequence). V shed 0 bases, J shed 3 bases, and the junction held 9 bases outside the gene matches.

In its sample, this clonotype was seen a few times. The chain is built from TRBV4-3 and TRBJ2-7; 10 nucleotides agree with TRBD1. Germline CDR1 LGHNA, CDR2 YSLEER. After removal of 0 bases from V and 5 bases from J, the junction contained 4 bases not matched to a gene. CDR3 size: 15 residues. CDR3 coding DNA: TGCGCCAGCAGCCAAGATCTAGGGACAGGGGACGAGCAGTACTTC. Translating it yields CASSQDLGTGDEQYF.

Only a few counts were recorded for this clonotype. V and J are TRBV13 and TRBJ1-2; no firm D call. The germline V and J ends were trimmed by 5 bases and 4 bases, with 17 bases remaining between them. The CDR3 length is 15 residues. CDR1 PRHDT and CDR2 FYEKMQ come from the germline V gene (reference sequence). CDR3 DNA sequence: TGTGCCAGCAGCCCCGGCCAGGCAACCCTCTATGGCTACACCTTC. Protein sequence: CASSPGQATLYGYTF. Looking up the rest from reference TRBV13 and TRBJ1-2 gives the full variable domain: AAGVIQSPRHLIKEKRETATLKCYPIPRHDTVYWYQQGPGQDPQFLISFYEKMQSDKGSIPDRFSAQQFSDYHSELNMSSLELGDSALYFCASSPGQATLYGYTFGSGTRLTVV.